This T cell receptor (beta chain) is drawn from a study of T cell changes during pregnancy in multiple sclerosis. The method was immunoSEQ multiplex PCR; TCRdb's version includes in-frame clones alone and lacks a portion of them. The table lists tens of thousands of clones, 94% of them singletons. In germline, CDR1 is SGHNT, CDR2 YENEEA. Trimming took 5 bases from V and 1 from J; bases not matched to a gene: 4. The CDR3 contains 15 residues. The receptor comes from a female donor with multiple sclerosis, enrolled in a pregnancy study. The sample consisted of peripheral blood, taken in the third trimester of pregnancy. The chain carries TRBV11-3 and TRBJ2-3, with 9 bases matching TRBD1. The CDR3 nucleotides read TGTGCCAGCAGCCCGCGGGACAGGGGCACAGATACGCAGTATTTT. It is translated as CASSPRDRGTDTQYF.